These T cell receptor beta chains were read from a single sample in a study of CD8 T cells in ankylosing spondylitis. TCRdb passed the 5' RACE reads through MiXCR, listing each CDR3 protein once. The sample carries roughly 90,000 distinct CDR3 sequences, approximately 8.9% recorded once. The sample was blood, either unsorted or a sorted T cell fraction (not recorded which). The origin of the receptors is a male donor with ankylosing spondylitis. Each CDR3 is given with its conserved first and last residue. The D gene is left open where the match is weak. The size entry is marked missing in some rows and otherwise reads once, few, many or a size class.

TRBV2	.	TRBJ2-2	TRBD2	CASSEEGGLADNTGELFF	TGTGCCAGCAGTGAAGAGGGGGGACTAGCGGATAACACCGGGGAGCTGTTTTTT
TRBV7-8	few	TRBJ2-1	.	CASSETYEQFF	TGTGCCAGCAGCGAAACCTATGAGCAGTTCTTC
TRBV7-9	few	TRBJ2-5	TRBD2	CASSPPRGREGRETQYF	TGTGCCAGCAGCCCCCCCCGGGGGCGGGAGGGCCGGGAGACCCAGTACTTC
TRBV5-5	.	TRBJ2-1	TRBD2	CASSLASGSTYEQFF	TGTGCCAGCAGCTTGGCTAGCGGGAGTACCTATGAGCAGTTCTTC
TRBV16	many	TRBJ2-3	.	CASSPSGQTFTDTQYF	TGTGCCAGCAGTCCCTCTGGCCAGACCTTCACAGATACGCAGTATTTT
TRBV9	once	TRBJ2-3	.	CASSTRLSDTDTQYF	TGTGCCAGCAGCACACGACTGAGTGACACAGATACGCAGTATTTT
TRBV12-5	many	TRBJ2-1	.	CASGFLRDSTEQFF	TGTGCTAGTGGTTTTCTGCGGGACTCAACTGAGCAGTTCTTC
TRBV9	.	TRBJ2-7	.	CASSGTPPYEQYF	TGTGCCAGCAGCGGGACACCACCCTACGAGCAGTACTTC
TRBV2	.	TRBJ2-1	TRBD2	CASTGRGLAENEQFF	TGTGCCAGCACCGGACGCGGCCTAGCGGAGAATGAGCAGTTCTTC
TRBV7-9	.	TRBJ2-1	TRBD2	CASSPIAGGPRRREQFF	TGTGCCAGCAGCCCTATAGCGGGAGGGCCTCGTCGTCGGGAGCAGTTCTTC
TRBV7-2	many	TRBJ2-7	.	CASSLDPLPGEQYF	TGTGCCAGCAGCTTAGATCCACTACCGGGGGAGCAGTACTTC
TRBV7-8	few	TRBJ2-1	TRBD2	CASSLELAGAPGNEQFF	TGTGCCAGCAGCTTAGAGCTAGCGGGGGCCCCCGGGAATGAGCAGTTCTTC
TRBV7-8	few	TRBJ2-3	TRBD1	CASSLGRMTGGTDTQYF	TGTGCCAGCAGCTTAGGGAGGATGACAGGGGGCACAGATACGCAGTATTTT
TRBV7-9	.	TRBJ2-1	.	CASSLGDRNEQFF	TGTGCCAGCAGCTTAGGAGACAGAAATGAGCAGTTCTTC
TRBV5-1	many	TRBJ2-1	.	CASSLVFVGASSYNEQFF	TGCGCCAGCAGCTTGGTTTTTGTTGGCGCCTCCTCCTACAATGAGCAGTTCTTC
TRBV29-1	many	TRBJ2-1	.	CSITGTREGNEQFF	TGCAGCATAACCGGGACCCGAGAGGGGAATGAGCAGTTCTTC
TRBV12-3/TRBV12-4	.	TRBJ2-1	.	CASTKDEIGSYNEQFF	TGTGCCAGCACCAAGGACGAGATAGGCTCCTACAATGAGCAGTTCTTC
TRBV10-2	few	TRBJ2-5	.	CASSEGQGPGETQYF	TGCGCCAGCAGTGAGGGGCAGGGGCCAGGGGAGACCCAGTACTTC
TRBV14	many	TRBJ1-1	.	CASSQGGPEAFF	TGTGCCAGCAGCCAAGGGGGTCCTGAAGCTTTCTTT
TRBV6-1	.	TRBJ2-2	TRBD1	CASSQQGIPNTGELFF	TGTGCCAGCAGTCAACAGGGGATCCCGAACACCGGGGAGCTGTTTTTT
TRBV6-1	.	TRBJ2-1	.	CASSEALGGEQFF	TGTGCCAGCAGTGAAGCGTTAGGAGGTGAGCAGTTCTTC
TRBV7-9	many	TRBJ2-3	TRBD2	CASSLAPSGLTDTQYF	TGTGCCAGCAGCTTAGCACCTAGCGGACTCACAGATACGCAGTATTTT
TRBV29-1	many	TRBJ2-3	.	CSVLIARDTQYF	TGCAGCGTTCTGATAGCAAGGGATACGCAGTATTTT
TRBV6-5	few	TRBJ2-1	.	CASSYGSHEQFF	TGTGCCAGCAGTTACGGGTCTCATGAGCAGTTCTTC
TRBV4-1	many	TRBJ1-1	.	CASSNLHTEAFF	TGCGCCAGCAGCAACCTACACACTGAAGCTTTCTTT
TRBV7-8	few	TRBJ1-1	.	CASSLERAGTEAFF	TGTGCCAGCAGCTTAGAGAGGGCGGGCACTGAAGCTTTCTTT
TRBV13	many	TRBJ2-3	.	CASSSRVTSTDTQYF	TGTGCCAGCAGCTCCCGGGTTACCAGCACAGATACGCAGTATTTT
TRBV5-1	.	TRBJ1-1	TRBD1	CASSTSGQVSEAFF	TGCGCCAGCAGCACCTCGGGACAGGTCTCTGAAGCTTTCTTT
TRBV7-9	.	TRBJ2-2	.	CASSLLRDTGELFF	TGTGCCAGCAGCTTATTGAGGGACACCGGGGAGCTGTTTTTT
TRBV9	.	TRBJ2-1	.	CASSVAVQEDEQFF	TGTGCCAGCAGCGTAGCCGTACAGGAGGATGAGCAGTTCTTC
TRBV20-1	many	TRBJ2-1	TRBD1	CSARSDTGGIDEQFF	TGCAGTGCTAGATCAGACACAGGGGGTATCGATGAGCAGTTCTTC
TRBV5-5	many	TRBJ2-3	TRBD2	CASSLWREVDTQYF	TGTGCCAGCAGCTTGTGGCGGGAGGTTGATACGCAGTATTTT
TRBV12-3/TRBV12-4	.	TRBJ2-7	TRBD1	CASSYGLVGQSLSSYEQYF	TGTGCCAGCAGTTACGGTCTGGTGGGACAGTCGTTGAGCTCCTACGAGCAGTACTTC
TRBV9	.	TRBJ2-5	.	CASSGGGGTQETQYF	TGTGCCAGCAGCGGTGGAGGGGGGACTCAAGAGACCCAGTACTTC
TRBV27	many	TRBJ2-1	.	CASSLWAGSSYNEQFF	TGTGCCAGCAGTTTGTGGGCAGGAAGCTCCTACAATGAGCAGTTCTTC
TRBV12-3/TRBV12-4	many	TRBJ2-7	TRBD2	CASSPSGTTQSGEQYF	TGTGCCAGCAGTCCCTCCGGGACTACCCAATCGGGGGAGCAGTACTTC
TRBV12-3/TRBV12-4	few	TRBJ2-1	TRBD2	CASSLFSGRGNEQFF	TGTGCCAGCAGTTTATTCAGCGGGAGGGGAAATGAGCAGTTCTTC
TRBV9	many	TRBJ1-2	TRBD1	CASSVERGPGAGYTF	TGTGCCAGCAGCGTAGAGAGGGGGCCCGGGGCTGGCTACACCTTC
TRBV11-1	many	TRBJ2-3	TRBD2	CASSPRLAGPWGTDTQYF	TGTGCCAGCAGCCCCCGACTAGCGGGCCCCTGGGGCACAGATACGCAGTATTTT
TRBV27	many	TRBJ2-7	TRBD1	CASRGQGAFSEQYF	TGTGCCAGCAGGGGACAGGGGGCGTTTAGCGAGCAGTACTTC
TRBV27	.	TRBJ2-4	TRBD1	CASTSGGNIQYF	TGTGCCAGCACTTCAGGGGGAAACATTCAGTACTTC
TRBV9	many	TRBJ1-6	.	CASSVEGGLNSPLHF	TGTGCCAGCAGCGTAGAAGGCGGATTAAATTCACCCCTCCACTTT
TRBV7-9	.	TRBJ2-5	.	CASSLAVETQYF	TGTGCCAGCAGCTTGGCGGTTGAGACCCAGTACTTC
TRBV5-1	few	TRBJ1-6	TRBD1	CASSTGQGALTYNSPLHF	TGCGCCAGCAGCACGGGACAGGGGGCGCTCACCTATAATTCACCCCTCCACTTT
TRBV7-9	many	TRBJ2-1	TRBD1	CASSSSGTGADEQFF	TGTGCCAGCAGCTCGAGTGGGACAGGGGCGGATGAGCAGTTCTTC